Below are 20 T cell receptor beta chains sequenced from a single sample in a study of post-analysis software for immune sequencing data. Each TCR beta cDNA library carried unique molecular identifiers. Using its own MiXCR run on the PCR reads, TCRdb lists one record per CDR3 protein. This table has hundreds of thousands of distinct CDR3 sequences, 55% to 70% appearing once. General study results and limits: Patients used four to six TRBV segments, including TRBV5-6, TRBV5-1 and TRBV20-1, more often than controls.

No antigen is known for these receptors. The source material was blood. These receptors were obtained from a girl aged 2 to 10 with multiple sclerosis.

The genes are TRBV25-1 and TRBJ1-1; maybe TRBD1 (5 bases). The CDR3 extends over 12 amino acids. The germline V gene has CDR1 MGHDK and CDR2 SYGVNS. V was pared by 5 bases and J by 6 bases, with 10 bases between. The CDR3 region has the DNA TGTGCCAGCAGTTCAGGGAGCCCTGAAGCTTTCTTT. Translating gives CASSSGSPEAFF.

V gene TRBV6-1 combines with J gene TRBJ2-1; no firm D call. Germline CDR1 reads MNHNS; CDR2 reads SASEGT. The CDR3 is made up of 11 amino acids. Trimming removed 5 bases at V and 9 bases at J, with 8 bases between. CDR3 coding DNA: TGTGCCAGCAGTCATAGCAGTGAGCAGTTCTTC. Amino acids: CASSHSSEQFF.

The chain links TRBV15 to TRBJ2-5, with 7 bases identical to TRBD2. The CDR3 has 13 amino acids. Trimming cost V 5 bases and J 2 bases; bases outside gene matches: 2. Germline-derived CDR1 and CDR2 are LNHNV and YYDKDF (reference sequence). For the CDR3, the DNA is TGTGCCACCAGCCGTAGCGGGCAAGAGACCCAGTACTTC. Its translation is CATSRSGQETQYF. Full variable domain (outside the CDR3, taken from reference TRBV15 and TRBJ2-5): DAMVIQNPRYQVTQFGKPVTLSCSQTLNHNVMYWYQQKSSQAPKLLFHYYDKDFNNEADTPDNFQSRRPNTSFCFLDIRSPGLGDTAMYLCATSRSGQETQYFGPGTRLLVL.

CDR3 coding DNA: TGCAGTGTGCACAGGGAGGCGATTCAGTACTTC. It specifies CSVHREAIQYF. The gene calls are TRBV20-1 and TRBJ2-4; D assignment may be TRBD1 or TRBD2 (6 bases each). The germline V gene has CDR1 DFQATT and CDR2 SNEGSKA (reference sequence). The length of the CDR3 is 11 residues. V lost 7 bases and J 10 bases, leaving 14 bases between the germline ends.

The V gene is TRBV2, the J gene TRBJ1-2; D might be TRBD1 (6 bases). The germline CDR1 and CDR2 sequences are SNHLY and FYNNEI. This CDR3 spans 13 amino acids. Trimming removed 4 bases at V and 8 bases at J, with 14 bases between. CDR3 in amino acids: CASSGTGPEGYTF. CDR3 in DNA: TGTGCCAGCAGTGGTACAGGGCCAGAAGGCTACACCTTC.

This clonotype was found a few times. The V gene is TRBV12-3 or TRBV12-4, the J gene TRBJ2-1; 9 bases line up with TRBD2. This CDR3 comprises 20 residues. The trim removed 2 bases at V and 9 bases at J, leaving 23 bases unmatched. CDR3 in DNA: TGTGCCAGCAGTTTATATGGGAGAGGGCTAGCGGGGCCCCCGAGGGTTGAGCAGTTCTTC. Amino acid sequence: CASSLYGRGLAGPPRVEQFF.

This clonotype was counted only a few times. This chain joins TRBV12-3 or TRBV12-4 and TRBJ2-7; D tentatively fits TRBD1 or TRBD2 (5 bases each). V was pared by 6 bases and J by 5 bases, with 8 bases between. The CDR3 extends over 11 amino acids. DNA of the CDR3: TGTGCCAGCAGATTGGGACACGAGCAGTACTTC. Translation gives CASRLGHEQYF.

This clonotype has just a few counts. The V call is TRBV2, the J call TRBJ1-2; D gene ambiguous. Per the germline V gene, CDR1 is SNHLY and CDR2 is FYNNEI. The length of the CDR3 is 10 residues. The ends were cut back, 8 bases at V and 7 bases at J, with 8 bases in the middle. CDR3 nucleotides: TGTGCCAGCGGTCGGGCTGGCTACACCTTC. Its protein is CASGRAGYTF.

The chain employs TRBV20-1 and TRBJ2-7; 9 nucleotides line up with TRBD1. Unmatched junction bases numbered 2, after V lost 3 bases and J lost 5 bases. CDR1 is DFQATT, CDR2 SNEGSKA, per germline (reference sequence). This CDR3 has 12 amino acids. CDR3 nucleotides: TGCAGTGCTAGGGGGACAGGGAACGAGCAGTACTTC. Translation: CSARGTGNEQYF.

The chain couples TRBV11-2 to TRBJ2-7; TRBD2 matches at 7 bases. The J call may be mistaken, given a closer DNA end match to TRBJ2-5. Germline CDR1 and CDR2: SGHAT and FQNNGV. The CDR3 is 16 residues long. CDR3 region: CASSLTAGWAQETQYF. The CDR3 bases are TGTGCCAGCAGCTTGACAGCGGGGTGGGCCCAAGAGACCCAGTACTTC.

The CDR3 DNA reads as TGTGCCAGCCTTCTACGACTCAGGGACGACACTGAAGCTTTCTTT. Protein product: CASLLRLRDDTEAFF. The rearrangement uses TRBV6-6 and TRBJ1-1, with TRBD1 as a possible D gene (5 bases). The CDR3 runs 15 residues. Germline V gene sequence: CDR1 MNHNY, CDR2 SVGAGI (reference sequence). V dropped 8 bases and J dropped 3 bases, with 19 bases sitting between them.

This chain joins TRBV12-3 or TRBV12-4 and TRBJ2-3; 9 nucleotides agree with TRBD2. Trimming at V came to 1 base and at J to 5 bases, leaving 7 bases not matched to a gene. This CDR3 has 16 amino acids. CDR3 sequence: CASSLGVAGDGDTQYF. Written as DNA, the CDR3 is TGTGCCAGCAGTTTAGGGGTAGCGGGAGACGGAGATACGCAGTATTTT.

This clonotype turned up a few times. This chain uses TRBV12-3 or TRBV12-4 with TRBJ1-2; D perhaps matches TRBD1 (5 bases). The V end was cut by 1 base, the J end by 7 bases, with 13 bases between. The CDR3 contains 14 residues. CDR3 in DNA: TGTGCCAGCAGTTTAGGGGGCGGCACAGGTGGCTACACCTTC. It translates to CASSLGGGTGGYTF.

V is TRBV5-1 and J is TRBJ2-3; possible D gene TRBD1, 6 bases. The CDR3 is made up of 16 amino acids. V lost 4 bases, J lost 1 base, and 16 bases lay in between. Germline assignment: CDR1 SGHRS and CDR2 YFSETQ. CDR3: CASSLNPGDGTDTQYF. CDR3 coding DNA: TGCGCCAGCAGCCTCAACCCAGGGGATGGCACAGATACGCAGTATTTT.

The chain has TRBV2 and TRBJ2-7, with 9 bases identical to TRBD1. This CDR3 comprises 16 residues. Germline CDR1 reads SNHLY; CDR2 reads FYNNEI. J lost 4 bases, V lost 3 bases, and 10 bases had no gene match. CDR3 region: CASSETRPGQGYEQYF. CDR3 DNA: TGTGCCAGCAGTGAGACACGGCCGGGACAGGGATACGAGCAGTACTTC.

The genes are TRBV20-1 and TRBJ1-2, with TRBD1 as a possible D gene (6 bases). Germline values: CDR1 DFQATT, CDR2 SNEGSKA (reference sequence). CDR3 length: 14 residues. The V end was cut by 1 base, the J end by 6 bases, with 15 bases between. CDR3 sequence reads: CSARALPGADGYTF. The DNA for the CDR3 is TGCAGTGCTAGAGCCCTTCCGGGGGCGGATGGCTACACCTTC.

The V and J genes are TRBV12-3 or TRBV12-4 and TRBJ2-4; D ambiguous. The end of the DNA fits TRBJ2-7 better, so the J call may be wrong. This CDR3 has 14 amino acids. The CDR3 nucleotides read TGTGCCAGCGGTAGTACTGGCGGTTCCTACGAGCAGTACTTC. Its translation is CASGSTGGSYEQYF.

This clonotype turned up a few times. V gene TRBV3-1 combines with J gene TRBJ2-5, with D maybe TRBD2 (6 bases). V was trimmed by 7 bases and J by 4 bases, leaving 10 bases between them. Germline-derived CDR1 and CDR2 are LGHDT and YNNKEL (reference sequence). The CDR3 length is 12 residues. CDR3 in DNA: TGTGCCAGCAAGGGAGGCCGAGAGACCCAGTACTTC. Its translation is CASKGGRETQYF.

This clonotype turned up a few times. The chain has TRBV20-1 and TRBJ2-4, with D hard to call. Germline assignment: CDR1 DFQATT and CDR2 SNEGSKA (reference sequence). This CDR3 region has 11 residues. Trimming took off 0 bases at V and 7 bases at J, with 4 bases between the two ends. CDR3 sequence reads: CSARDQNIQYF. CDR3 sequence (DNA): TGCAGTGCTAGAGATCAGAACATTCAGTACTTC.

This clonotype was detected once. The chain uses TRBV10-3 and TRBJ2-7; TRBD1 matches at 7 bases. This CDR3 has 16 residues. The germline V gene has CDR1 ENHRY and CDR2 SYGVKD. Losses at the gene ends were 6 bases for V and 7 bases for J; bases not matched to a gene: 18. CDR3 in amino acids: CAISATTGVKGNEQYF. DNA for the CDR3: TGTGCCATCAGCGCAACCACAGGGGTGAAGGGCAATGAGCAGTACTTC.